This TCR beta chain originates from a study of blood T cell repertoires in COVID-19. Across the study: The United States, Italy and Spain provided the acute and convalescent COVID-19 samples.

The CDR3 consists of 17 residues. Deletions cut 3 bases from V and 1 base from J, with 15 bases between. In germline, CDR1 is SGHTA, CDR2 FQGNSA. Some clones are missing from TCRdb's copy, which holds only in-frame ones; the method was immunoSEQ multiplex PCR. The sample has about 160,000 clones, 70% to 85% seen once. Material: peripheral blood. The clonotype comes from a man older than 75 with COVID-19, enrolled during active disease. The chain recombines TRBV7-2 with TRBJ2-2, with a weak D call TRBD2 (6 bases). The DNA of the CDR3 is TGTGCCAGCAGCTTTCGGGAGATTCCAAGGAACACCGGGGAGCTGTTTTTT. This gives the protein CASSFREIPRNTGELFF.